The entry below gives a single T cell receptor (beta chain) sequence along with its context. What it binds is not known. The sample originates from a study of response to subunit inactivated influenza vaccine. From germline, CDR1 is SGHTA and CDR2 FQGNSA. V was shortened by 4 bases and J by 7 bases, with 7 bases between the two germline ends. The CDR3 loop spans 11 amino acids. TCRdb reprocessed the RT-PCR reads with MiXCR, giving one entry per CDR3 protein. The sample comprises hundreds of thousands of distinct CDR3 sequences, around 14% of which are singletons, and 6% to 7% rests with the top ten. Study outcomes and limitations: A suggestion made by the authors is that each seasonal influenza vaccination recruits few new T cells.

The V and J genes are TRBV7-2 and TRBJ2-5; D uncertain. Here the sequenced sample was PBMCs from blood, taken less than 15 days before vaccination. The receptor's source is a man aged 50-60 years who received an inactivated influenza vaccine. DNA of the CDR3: TGTGCCAGCAGCTCAAAGGGGACCCAGTACTTC. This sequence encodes CASSSKGTQYF.